This is a list of T cell receptor beta chains from one sample in a study of T cell repertoires in cytomegalovirus infection. Their recognized antigens are unknown. TCRdb re-called the reads through MiXCR, storing one row per CDR3 protein. The data hold approximately 110,000 distinct CDR3 sequences, with 30% observed a single time. Sequenced material: CD8+ T cells from cultured PBMCs, taken from culture after CMV antigen stimulation. Every receptor here comes from a human donor in good health (CMV status not recorded). Some clones in this sample may be carry-over from other donors' samples. Both conserved end residues are part of each CDR3. D genes are given only for firm matches. Expanded clones get a size class; other rows say once, few or many, or leave the size out.

j_call | d_call | clone_size | v_call | cdr3_nt | cdr3_aa
TRBJ1-1 | NA | NA | TRBV6-6 | TGTGCCAGCAGTTACGAAGGATTGGCTGAAGCTTTCTTT | CASSYEGLAEAFF
TRBJ2-3 | NA | many | TRBV7-2 | TGTGCCAGCTCCCCTAGGCAGCATGGGTCTGATACGCAGTATTTT | CASSPRQHGSDTQYF
TRBJ1-1 | NA | few | TRBV2 | TGTGCCAGCAGTGGGGGCGCTGAAGCTTTCTTT | CASSGGAEAFF
TRBJ1-2 | NA | NA | TRBV4-1 | TGCGCCAGCAGCCAAGGACAGTTGAGTAGCGACCCCTATGGCTACACCTTC | CASSQGQLSSDPYGYTF
TRBJ1-2 | NA | few | TRBV4-1 | TGCGCCAGCAGCCAAGTTCCCGGACAGAGCTATGGCTACACCTTC | CASSQVPGQSYGYTF
TRBJ2-7 | TRBD1 | few | TRBV7-3 | TGTGCCAGCAGCTCGCTCGGAACAGGGACAGGCAATTCCTACGAGCAGTACTTC | CASSSLGTGTGNSYEQYF
TRBJ1-5 | NA | few | TRBV6-1 | TGTGCCAGCAGTGAATGGGGGCGCAATCAGCCCCAGCATTTT | CASSEWGRNQPQHF
TRBJ2-7 | TRBD1 | NA | TRBV10-3 | TGTGCCATCAGTGAGGAGGGACAGGGATACTACGAGCAGTACTTC | CAISEEGQGYYEQYF
TRBJ2-5 | NA | many | TRBV7-7 | TGTGCTAGCAGCCAGAAGACAGAACTACAAGAGACCCAGTACTTC | CASSQKTELQETQYF
TRBJ1-4 | NA | many | TRBV4-3 | TGCGCCAGCAGCCAAGATCCTGACGCAACTAATGAAAAACTGTTTTTT | CASSQDPDATNEKLFF
TRBJ2-7 | NA | few | TRBV20-1 | TGCAGTGCTAGAGACAAAGGGGGGGACCCGTACGAGCAGTACTTC | CSARDKGGDPYEQYF
TRBJ1-1 | NA | few | TRBV29-1 | TGCAGCGTTGAAGACAGGACGGGCACTGAAGCTTTCTTT | CSVEDRTGTEAFF
TRBJ2-3 | NA | NA | TRBV15 | TGTGCCACCAGCAGAGATTCCGGGACTCCCACCCCCACAGATACGCAGTATTTT | CATSRDSGTPTPTDTQYF
TRBJ2-3 | NA | few | TRBV11-2 | TGTGCCAGCAGCTGGCCAGGGGAACAGTCAGATACGCAGTATTTT | CASSWPGEQSDTQYF
TRBJ2-3 | TRBD2 | few | TRBV12-3/TRBV12-4 | TGTGCCAGCAGTCGACTAGCGGGGTATATAGATACGCAGTATTTT | CASSRLAGYIDTQYF
TRBJ1-2 | NA | few | TRBV4-1 | TGCGCCAGCAGCCAAGATACAGCTTATGGCTACACCTTC | CASSQDTAYGYTF
TRBJ2-3 | NA | few | TRBV2 | TGTGCCAGCAGTGGACTAGATACGCAGTATTTT | CASSGLDTQYF
TRBJ1-5 | TRBD1 | NA | TRBV27 | TGTGCCAGCAGCCCCTCGGACAGGGGCCAGCCCCAGCATTTT | CASSPSDRGQPQHF
TRBJ1-3 | NA | many | TRBV6-1 | TGTGCCAGCAGTCAGCCCAAGGTTCCTGGAAACACCATATATTTT | CASSQPKVPGNTIYF
TRBJ1-1 | NA | NA | TRBV10-3 | TGTGCCATCAGTGCCTCAGGATACACTGAAGCTTTCTTT | CAISASGYTEAFF
TRBJ2-1 | NA | NA | TRBV6-5 | TGTGCCAGCAGTTACGAGGGAATGGGAGGTGAGCAGTTCTTC | CASSYEGMGGEQFF
TRBJ1-1 | NA | NA | TRBV6-6 | TGTGCCAGCCTCCCGCGGGGAGGGAACACTGAAGCTTTCTTT | CASLPRGGNTEAFF
TRBJ1-2 | NA | NA | TRBV5-4 | TGTGCCAGCAGCCCGGGACGGCAATCGGGTGGCTACACCTTC | CASSPGRQSGGYTF
TRBJ2-3 | NA | NA | TRBV4-1 | TGCGCCAGCAGCCAACGTCAGGTGGTCACAGGCACAGATACGCAGTATTTT | CASSQRQVVTGTDTQYF
TRBJ1-1 | TRBD1 | few | TRBV6-6 | TGTGCCAGCAGTTACTCCCGACAGGGGGTTTCGTTCAGCACTGAAGCTTTCTTT | CASSYSRQGVSFSTEAFF
TRBJ2-2 | NA | NA | TRBV5-1 | TGCGCCAGCAGCTTGAGGACAGCGAACACCGGGGAGCTGTTTTTT | CASSLRTANTGELFF
TRBJ2-6 | NA | NA | TRBV7-3 | TGTGCCAGCCTCGACAGGGAGGCTACTGGGGCCAACGTCCTGACTTTC | CASLDREATGANVLTF
TRBJ2-3 | NA | few | TRBV27 | TGTGCCAGCAAGTTTTGGGCAGCGGGCACAGATACGCAGTATTTT | CASKFWAAGTDTQYF
TRBJ2-5 | TRBD2 | few | TRBV6-5 | TGTGCCAGCAGACCGGGAGGGGAAGAGACCCAGTACTTC | CASRPGGEETQYF
TRBJ2-1 | TRBD1 | NA | TRBV4-1 | TGCGCCAGCAGCCAAGTCCTTTCGACAGGGATGTCCAATGAGCAGTTCTTC | CASSQVLSTGMSNEQFF
TRBJ2-7 | TRBD1 | few | TRBV6-6 | TGTGCCAGCAGTCGGGGACCGGGACAGGGGAGTCCCTACGAGCAGTACTTC | CASSRGPGQGSPYEQYF
TRBJ2-5 | NA | few | TRBV12-3/TRBV12-4 | TGTGCCAGCAGGAGGACTAACCTTAGGATGGAGACCCAGTACTTC | CASRRTNLRMETQYF